This T cell receptor (beta chain) was profiled in a study of identical twins. TCRdb used MiXCR to reprocess the 5' RACE reads, holding one entry per CDR3 protein. The sample holds 700,000 to 950,000 distinct CDR3 sequences; 9% to 15% are singletons and the top ten take about 1.5%. This clonotype occurred many times. These data were also reused for a study on yellow fever vaccine responses in identical twins.

Sequences were obtained from PBMCs. This sequence was found in a woman aged 18-29 years in good health.

The CDR3 reads CASSELGALGSTGELFF. CDR3 DNA: TGTGCCAGCAGTGAATTGGGGGCGTTGGGTAGCACCGGGGAGCTGTTTTTT. The J gene is TRBJ2-2, the V gene TRBV2; a possible D gene is TRBD1 (6 bases). With 2 bases removed from V and 4 bases from J, the gap between germline ends came to 17 bases. Germline assignment: CDR1 SNHLY and CDR2 FYNNEI. The CDR3 covers 17 residues.